This TCR beta chain is drawn from a study of blood T cell repertoires in COVID-19. Study context: In each case, the material was cDNA or gDNA derived from T cells, B-cell-depleted T cells, or PBMCs.

This CDR3 is 15 amino acids long. Germline loops: CDR1 SGHRS, CDR2 YFSETQ. The V end lost 3 bases, the J end lost 4 bases, and 13 bases lay between the germline ends. The method was immunoSEQ multiplex PCR; TCRdb's version includes in-frame clones alone and lacks a portion of them. The sample includes some 300,000 clones, almost 90% of them seen just once. The TCR comes from a woman between 40 and 50 years old with COVID-19, enrolled during active disease. This rearrangement joins TRBV5-1 to TRBJ2-2, with D perhaps matching TRBD1 (6 bases). Sequenced: peripheral blood. The CDR3 DNA sequence: TGCGCCAGCAGCTGGGGGCCACAGAGCACCGGGGAGCTGTTTTTT. This sequence encodes CASSWGPQSTGELFF.